This is a list of T cell receptor beta chains from one sample in a study of brain T cells in children with intractable seizures. Profiling relied on immunoSEQ multiplex PCR, and the TCRdb table lists in-frame clones only, not all of them. The data show a few hundred thousand clones, nearly 95% seen once. The sample consisted of peripheral blood, taken around 5 months after surgery. The receptors derive from a boy in the first two years of life with tuberous sclerosis and intractable seizures. The CDR3 runs from the conserved cysteine through the conserved F or W. The order of the fields is V gene, J gene, D gene, clone size, CDR3 DNA, CDR3 protein. D genes are given only for firm matches. Size tells how often a clone was seen (once, few, many) or the class of an expanded clone, and some rows leave it out.

v_call: TRBV1; j_call: TRBJ2-1; d_call: .; clone_size: .; cdr3_nt: TGCACCAGCCCTCGACTAGCGGGGTCAGACAATGAGCAGTTCTTC; cdr3_aa: CTSPRLAGSDNEQFF
v_call: TRBV30; j_call: TRBJ1-2; d_call: .; clone_size: .; cdr3_nt: TGTGCCTGGAGTGTATTAGCCAGGGCCCGCTATGGCTACACCTTC; cdr3_aa: CAWSVLARARYGYTF
v_call: TRBV6-1; j_call: TRBJ1-5; d_call: .; clone_size: .; cdr3_nt: TGTGCCAGCAGTGAATGGAGGCAGGACGATCAGCCCCAGCATTTT; cdr3_aa: CASSEWRQDDQPQHF
v_call: TRBV27; j_call: TRBJ2-3; d_call: TRBD1; clone_size: .; cdr3_nt: TGTGCCAGCAGTTTAACACCCACCAGCCAAGGGGGCTTTAGCACAGATACGCAGTATTTT; cdr3_aa: CASSLTPTSQGGFSTDTQYF
v_call: TRBV13; j_call: TRBJ2-1; d_call: .; clone_size: .; cdr3_nt: TGTGCCAGCAGCGCAGAGGGTAGCGCTGATACTACGGGGCAGTTCTTC; cdr3_aa: CASSAEGSADTTGQFF
v_call: TRBV6-2/TRBV6-3; j_call: TRBJ2-2; d_call: .; clone_size: once; cdr3_nt: TGTGCCAGCAGTTGGGCTACCGGGGAGCTGTTTTTT; cdr3_aa: CASSWATGELFF
v_call: TRBV5-1; j_call: TRBJ2-3; d_call: .; clone_size: once; cdr3_nt: TGCGCCAGCAGCCCCGGGGTTAGCGGCTACACAGATACGCAGTATTTT; cdr3_aa: CASSPGVSGYTDTQYF
v_call: TRBV23-1; j_call: TRBJ2-2; d_call: .; clone_size: .; cdr3_nt: TGCGCCAGCAGTCAATCCAGTTGGCAGGGTGTTACCGGGGAGCTGTTTTTT; cdr3_aa: CASSQSSWQGVTGELFF
v_call: TRBV12-3/TRBV12-4; j_call: TRBJ1-1; d_call: .; clone_size: .; cdr3_nt: TGTGCCAGCAGTTTTGTAAGGAACACTGAAGCTTTCTTT; cdr3_aa: CASSFVRNTEAFF
v_call: TRBV14; j_call: TRBJ1-3; d_call: .; clone_size: .; cdr3_nt: TGTGCCAGCAGCCGTTCCCGGGCCCTCTCTGGAAACACCATATATTTT; cdr3_aa: CASSRSRALSGNTIYF
v_call: TRBV11-3; j_call: TRBJ1-5; d_call: TRBD1; clone_size: .; cdr3_nt: TGTGCCAGCAGCTCAGACCGGGACAGGGGGCCCCGAGGTGGCAATCAGCCCCAGCATTTT; cdr3_aa: CASSSDRDRGPRGGNQPQHF
v_call: TRBV7-9; j_call: TRBJ1-4; d_call: .; clone_size: .; cdr3_nt: TGTGCCAGCAGCTTAGGGGGTTGGGAAAAACTGTTTTTT; cdr3_aa: CASSLGGWEKLFF
v_call: TRBV10-2; j_call: TRBJ2-1; d_call: .; clone_size: .; cdr3_nt: TGCGCCAGCAGTGTTGGCCTGAGCTCCTACAATGAGCAGTTCTTC; cdr3_aa: CASSVGLSSYNEQFF
v_call: TRBV19; j_call: TRBJ2-5; d_call: .; clone_size: .; cdr3_nt: TGTGCCAGTAGTACCAGACAGGGGACTAAGCGTCATGAGACCCAGTACTTC; cdr3_aa: CASSTRQGTKRHETQYF
v_call: TRBV4-1; j_call: TRBJ2-1; d_call: .; clone_size: .; cdr3_nt: TGCGCCAGCAGCCAAGAGGGTTGGGGGGGCCGTGGCAATGAGCAGTTCTTC; cdr3_aa: CASSQEGWGGRGNEQFF
v_call: TRBV4-2; j_call: TRBJ2-7; d_call: .; clone_size: once; cdr3_nt: TGTGCCAGCAGCCAAGATACGGGTAGCGCGGCCTACGAGCAGTACTTC; cdr3_aa: CASSQDTGSAAYEQYF
v_call: TRBV3-1/TRBV3-2; j_call: TRBJ2-3; d_call: TRBD2; clone_size: .; cdr3_nt: TGTGCCAGCAGCCAAGATGAGCTCGGGGGGGGACTCACCACGCAGTATTTT; cdr3_aa: CASSQDELGGGLTTQYF
v_call: TRBV19; j_call: TRBJ1-3; d_call: .; clone_size: .; cdr3_nt: TGTGCCAGTAGTTCCCGACGGGACTCTGGAAACACCATATATTTT; cdr3_aa: CASSSRRDSGNTIYF
v_call: TRBV2; j_call: TRBJ2-3; d_call: TRBD2; clone_size: .; cdr3_nt: TGTGCCAGCAGTGAGTTTCTAGCGGAGACAGATACGCAGTATTTT; cdr3_aa: CASSEFLAETDTQYF